These 28 T cell receptor beta chains were sequenced from one sample in a study of cytomegalovirus exposure and HLA in healthy donors (dated by TCRdb to 2017 to 2019). The receptor library was made with the immunoSEQ multiplex PCR assay. For the multiplex PCR, a mixture combining 60 forward primers for TCR Vbeta segments and 13 reverse primers for TCR Jbeta segments was used. Drawn from immuneACCESS, this table holds only the in-frame rearrangements with V and J called that TCRdb kept. Clones are partly lost; checked studies trace under half to an unresolved V gene and leave the rest unexplained. This sample has about 120,000 clones in its table, and about 80% of those were observed once. The ten largest clones represent 2% to 3% of the sample. Sequenced material: PBMCs. Every receptor here comes from a female donor in good health and CMV-seronegative.

This clone was detected a few times. The CDR3 DNA reads TGTGCCAGCAGCTTCAGGGGGCAAACGGAACAAGCTTTCTTT. This sequence encodes CASSFRGQTEQAFF. The chain links TRBV7-9 to TRBJ1-1; TRBD1 matches at 8 bases. J was trimmed by 9 bases and V by 3 bases; bases with no gene match: 9. This CDR3 region has 14 residues. Germline V gives CDR1 SEHNR, CDR2 FQNEAQ (reference sequence).

The rearrangement uses TRBV7-9 and TRBJ2-1, with TRBD1 matching 8 bases. With V trimmed by 5 bases and J by 1 base, 7 bases remained unmatched. Germline assignment: CDR1 SEHNR and CDR2 FQNEAQ (reference sequence). The CDR3 has 16 residues. The CDR3 DNA sequence: TGTGCCAGCAGCCCCCGACAGGGGAGGTCCTACAATGAGCAGTTCTTC. This sequence encodes CASSPRQGRSYNEQFF.

The V call is TRBV11-2, the J call TRBJ1-1, with no clear D. Germline V lookup: CDR1 SGHAT, CDR2 FQNNGV. There are 12 residues in the CDR3. V gave up 0 bases and J gave up 8 bases, with 7 bases separating them. CDR3 DNA: TGTGCCAGCAGCTTAGATCCGGGAGAAGCTTTCTTT. Protein sequence: CASSLDPGEAFF. Complete variable domain (other parts from reference TRBV11-2 and TRBJ1-1): EAGVAQSPRYKIIEKRQSVAFWCNPISGHATLYWYQQILGQGPKLLIQFQNNGVVDDSQLPKDRFSAERLKGVDSTLKIQPAKLEDSAVYLCASSLDPGEAFFGQGTRLTVV.

This clone was counted a few times. This chain uses TRBV5-6 with TRBJ1-5, with unresolved D. This CDR3 is built from 14 residues. V was pared by 2 bases and J by 1 base, with 7 bases between. Germline values: CDR1 SGHDT, CDR2 YYEEEE. CDR3 loop: CASSFSGSNQPQHF. CDR3 coding DNA: TGTGCCAGCAGCTTTAGCGGGAGCAATCAGCCCCAGCATTTT. Full variable domain (remainder filled in from reference TRBV5-6 and TRBJ1-5): DAGVTQSPTHLIKTRGQQVTLRCSPKSGHDTVSWYQQALGQGPQFIFQYYEEEERQRGNFPDRFSGHQFPNYSSELNVNALLLGDSALYLCASSFSGSNQPQHFGDGTRLSIL.

This clone was observed a few times. The chain is built from TRBV6-1 and TRBJ1-4; D is ambiguous. The V gene's germline CDR1 is MNHNS and CDR2 SASEGT. This CDR3 has 11 amino acids. V lost 2 bases and J 8 bases, leaving 3 bases between the germline ends. CDR3: CASSELEKLFF. The CDR3 DNA sequence: TGTGCCAGCAGTGAACTGGAAAAACTGTTTTTT.

The V call is TRBV7-2, the J call TRBJ1-2; the D gene is possibly TRBD1 (5 bases). In germline, CDR1 is SGHTA, CDR2 FQGNSA. The germline V and J ends were trimmed by 5 bases and 7 bases, with 14 bases remaining between them. CDR3 length: 13 residues. CDR3 bases: TGTGCCAGCAGCCCCCAGGGTCAAGGTGGCTACACCTTC. Translated: CASSPQGQGGYTF. The full variable domain, rest sourced from reference TRBV7-2 and TRBJ1-2, is GAGVSQSPSNKVTEKGKDVELRCDPISGHTALYWYRQSLGQGLEFLIYFQGNSAPDKSGLPSDRFSAERTGGSVSTLTIQRTQQEDSAVYLCASSPQGQGGYTFGSGTRLTVV.

V and J are TRBV5-1 and TRBJ1-3; 7 positions agree with TRBD1. The CDR3 runs 14 residues. CDR1 SGHRS and CDR2 YFSETQ come from the germline V gene. Unmatched junction bases numbered 9, after V lost 7 bases and J lost 5 bases. CDR3 loop: CASATGDSRNTIYF. The CDR3 nucleotides read TGCGCCAGCGCCACAGGGGATTCGAGAAACACCATATATTTT.

The rearrangement uses TRBV30 and TRBJ1-1; TRBD1 might be the D (5 bases). Trimming left V 3 bases short and J 5 bases short, with 16 bases between. The length of the CDR3 is 14 residues. Germline V gene sequence: CDR1 GTSNPN, CDR2 SVGIG (reference sequence). CDR3 sequence reads: CAWSTLGRGTEAFF. As DNA, the CDR3 is TGTGCCTGGAGCACTTTGGGGAGGGGAACTGAAGCTTTCTTT. Full variable domain (rest looked up from reference TRBV30 and TRBJ1-1): SQTIHQWPATLVQPVGSPLSLECTVEGTSNPNLYWYRQAAGRGLQLLFYSVGIGQISSEVPQNLSASRPQDRQFILSSKKLLLSDSGFYLCAWSTLGRGTEAFFGQGTRLTVV.

The chain recombines TRBV14 with TRBJ1-1; D uncertain. This CDR3 region has 14 residues. Germline V gene lookup returns CDR1 SGHDN and CDR2 FVKESK. V was cut by 0 bases and J by 12 bases, with 17 bases left in between. The CDR3 region is CASSQDGVGRRSFF. The CDR3 coding sequence is TGTGCCAGCAGCCAAGATGGGGTGGGGAGGAGGTCTTTCTTT.

In its sample, this clone was seen once. The rearrangement uses TRBV18 and TRBJ2-7; D perhaps matches TRBD2 (6 bases). There are 16 residues in the CDR3. Germline lookup yields CDR1 KGHSH and CDR2 LQKENI. The V end was cut by 3 bases, the J end by 0 bases, with 15 bases between. In DNA form, the CDR3 reads TGTGCCAGCTCACCCGTGGGGAGGACCAACTCCTACGAGCAGTACTTC. Amino acid sequence: CASSPVGRTNSYEQYF.

This rearrangement joins TRBV13 to TRBJ2-7; TRBD2 matches at 14 bases. J lost 3 bases, V lost 5 bases, and 3 bases had no gene match. Germline CDR1 reads PRHDT; CDR2 reads FYEKMQ (reference sequence). The CDR3 contains 15 residues. CDR3 coding DNA: TGTGCCAGCAGCCCCGGACTAGCGGGAGGCTACGAGCAGTACTTC. Translated: CASSPGLAGGYEQYF.

The table lists this clone with a few counts. This sequence joins TRBV7-2 and TRBJ1-1; 9 positions agree with TRBD1. CDR3 length equals 15 residues. V was pared by 0 bases and J by 5 bases, with 4 bases of the junction left unmatched. The V gene's germline CDR1 is SGHTA and CDR2 FQGNSA. CDR3: CASSLASGQGTEAFF. The CDR3 DNA reads as TGTGCCAGCAGCTTAGCGAGCGGACAGGGGACTGAAGCTTTCTTT.

The V gene is TRBV5-6, the J gene TRBJ2-7; 12 positions agree with TRBD1. The CDR3 is 15 residues long. CDR1 is SGHDT and CDR2 is YYEEEE in the germline V gene. The J segment lost 4 bases and the V segment lost 2 bases, leaving 4 bases of the junction unmatched. CDR3 loop: CASSFGTGGGYEQYF. DNA for the CDR3: TGTGCCAGCAGCTTCGGGACAGGGGGCGGTTACGAGCAGTACTTC.

V gene TRBV29-1 combines with J gene TRBJ2-3; D is possibly TRBD2 (6 bases). V was trimmed by 6 bases and J by 2 bases, leaving 12 bases between them. The germline V gene encodes CDR1 SQVTM and CDR2 ANQGSEA. The CDR3 sequence is 13 residues long. The CDR3 DNA follows: TGCAGCGTACGGGCTAGCGACACAGATACGCAGTATTTT. This encodes CSVRASDTDTQYF.

The chain carries TRBV4-1 and TRBJ2-3, with 7 bases matching TRBD1. The CDR3 loop spans 14 amino acids. Germline V gene data show CDR1 as MGHRA and CDR2 as YSYEKL. Trimming cost V 2 bases and J 2 bases; bases outside gene matches: 1. CDR3 nucleotides: TGCGCCAGCAGCCAAAGGGGGCCCACAGATACGCAGTATTTT. This gives the protein CASSQRGPTDTQYF.

This clone was seen only a few times. This sequence joins TRBV30 and TRBJ1-1; no firm D call. Looked up from germline, CDR1 is GTSNPN and CDR2 is SVGIG (reference sequence). Trimming left V 3 bases short and J 2 bases short, with 7 bases between. The CDR3 consists of 12 residues. CDR3 in DNA: TGTGCCTGGAGAGGGAGTAACACTGAAGCTTTCTTT. Protein: CAWRGSNTEAFF.

The chain recombines TRBV6-5 with TRBJ2-7; TRBD1 matches 8 bases. CDR3 length: 14 residues. V was clipped by 4 bases and J by 3 bases; unmatched bases: 5. Germline-derived CDR1 and CDR2 are MNHEY and SVGAGI. CDR3 sequence: CASSSGGESYEQYF. CDR3 bases: TGTGCCAGCAGTTCAGGGGGCGAAAGCTACGAGCAGTACTTC.

CDR3 sequence reads: CASSLLAGAADTQYF. CDR3 nucleotide sequence: TGCGCCAGCAGCCTACTAGCGGGGGCGGCAGATACGCAGTATTTT. This chain joins TRBV5-1 and TRBJ2-3; 11 bases agree with TRBD2. Trimming at V came to 4 bases and at J to 4 bases, leaving 5 bases not matched to a gene. Looked up from germline, CDR1 is SGHRS and CDR2 is YFSETQ. There are 15 residues in the CDR3. The full variable domain, its missing parts supplied by reference TRBV5-1 and TRBJ2-3, is KAGVTQTPRYLIKTRGQQVTLSCSPISGHRSVSWYQQTPGQGLQFLFEYFSETQRNKGNFPGRFSGRQFSNSRSEMNVSTLELGDSALYLCASSLLAGAADTQYFGPGTRLTVL.

The CDR3, as DNA: TGTGCCAGCAGCGTGGGGACTAGCGGGGTACCTAGCACAGATACGCAGTATTTT. Its translation is CASSVGTSGVPSTDTQYF. The rearrangement links TRBV9 to TRBJ2-3; 13 bases are shared with TRBD2. The CDR3 consists of 18 residues. The germline gives CDR1 SGDLS, CDR2 YYNGEE. V lost 2 bases, J lost 0 bases, and 6 bases stayed unmatched.

This sequence joins TRBV13 and TRBJ1-6; D may be TRBD1 (5 bases). The CDR3 spans 17 residues. V dropped 7 bases and J dropped 5 bases, with 21 bases sitting between them. Germline values: CDR1 PRHDT, CDR2 FYEKMQ (reference sequence). The CDR3: CASKAGGDGGDNSPLHF. The CDR3 nucleotides read TGTGCCAGCAAAGCCGGAGGGGACGGAGGAGATAATTCACCCCTCCACTTT. The entire variable domain, with the rest obtained from reference TRBV13 and TRBJ1-6, is as follows: AAGVIQSPRHLIKEKRETATLKCYPIPRHDTVYWYQQGPGQDPQFLISFYEKMQSDKGSIPDRFSAQQFSDYHSELNMSSLELGDSALYFCASKAGGDGGDNSPLHFGNGTRLTVT.

The rearrangement joins TRBV27 to TRBJ2-3; D is uncertain. Germline V gene sequence: CDR1 MNHEY, CDR2 SMNVEV (reference sequence). This CDR3 is built from 13 residues. The ends were cut back, 6 bases at V and 0 bases at J, with 7 bases in the middle. The CDR3 nucleotides read TGTGCCAGCAGGCAGGCTAGCACAGATACGCAGTATTTT. Translated, it gives CASRQASTDTQYF.

The chain links TRBV6-1 to TRBJ1-2; D uncertain. Germline values: CDR1 MNHNS, CDR2 SASEGT. The CDR3 totals 14 residues. Trimming took 3 bases from V and 0 from J, leaving 8 bases between them. CDR3 in DNA: TGTGCCAGCAGTGACTCGCGGCCTAACTATGGCTACACCTTC. Translated, it gives CASSDSRPNYGYTF.

The chain couples TRBV9 to TRBJ2-2, with 7 bases matching TRBD2. The CDR3 covers 16 residues. Trimming took 4 bases from V and 2 from J; bases not matched to a gene: 8. The germline gives CDR1 SGDLS, CDR2 YYNGEE. In DNA, the CDR3 is TGTGCCAGCAGCTCCCGCCCGGGACTAAACACCGGGGAGCTGTTTTTT. It specifies CASSSRPGLNTGELFF.

The chain has TRBV19 and TRBJ2-1; a weak D match, TRBD2 (6 bases). V lost 5 bases and J 3 bases, leaving 14 bases between the germline ends. The CDR3 sequence is 15 residues long. CDR1 is LNHDA and CDR2 is SQIVND in the germline V gene (reference sequence). The CDR3 nucleotides read TGTGCCAGTAGTCCGGAGGGAAAATTCTACAATGAGCAGTTCTTC. Amino acid sequence: CASSPEGKFYNEQFF.

J is TRBJ2-7 and V is TRBV7-6; TRBD2 matches at 8 bases. J gave up 1 base and V 4 bases, and 12 bases lay outside the gene matches. The CDR3 sequence is 17 residues long. CDR1 is SGHVS, CDR2 FNYEAQ, per germline. The CDR3 reads CASSSVSGGASSYEQYF. CDR3 bases: TGTGCCAGCAGCTCCGTATCCGGGGGGGCTTCGTCCTACGAGCAGTACTTC.

The J gene is TRBJ2-1, the V gene TRBV12-5; D uncertain. The CDR3 length is 14 residues. Germline assignment: CDR1 LGHNT and CDR2 FRNRAP. Trimming stripped 0 bases from V and 4 bases from J, with 7 bases between. CDR3 sequence (DNA): TGTGCTAGTGGTTTGGTACAACAGTACAATGAGCAGTTCTTC. Translated: CASGLVQQYNEQFF.

V is TRBV6-1 and J is TRBJ1-2; 10 nucleotides align to TRBD1. V gave up 6 bases and J gave up 4 bases; unmatched junction bases: 5. The CDR3 length is 14 residues. Germline V gives CDR1 MNHNS, CDR2 SASEGT. CDR3 DNA sequence: TGTGCCAGCAGACTGACAGGGGGCGTCTATGGCTACACCTTC. This gives the protein CASRLTGGVYGYTF.

This clone came up a few times. The V call is TRBV6-1, the J call TRBJ1-2, with TRBD1 matching 8 bases. Germline V lookup: CDR1 MNHNS, CDR2 SASEGT. Germline trimming cut 4 bases from V and 8 bases from J; bases unmatched to any gene: 6. The CDR3 runs 13 residues. This chain's CDR3 is CASSGTGPSGYTF. DNA of the CDR3: TGTGCCAGCAGTGGGACAGGGCCGAGCGGCTACACCTTC.